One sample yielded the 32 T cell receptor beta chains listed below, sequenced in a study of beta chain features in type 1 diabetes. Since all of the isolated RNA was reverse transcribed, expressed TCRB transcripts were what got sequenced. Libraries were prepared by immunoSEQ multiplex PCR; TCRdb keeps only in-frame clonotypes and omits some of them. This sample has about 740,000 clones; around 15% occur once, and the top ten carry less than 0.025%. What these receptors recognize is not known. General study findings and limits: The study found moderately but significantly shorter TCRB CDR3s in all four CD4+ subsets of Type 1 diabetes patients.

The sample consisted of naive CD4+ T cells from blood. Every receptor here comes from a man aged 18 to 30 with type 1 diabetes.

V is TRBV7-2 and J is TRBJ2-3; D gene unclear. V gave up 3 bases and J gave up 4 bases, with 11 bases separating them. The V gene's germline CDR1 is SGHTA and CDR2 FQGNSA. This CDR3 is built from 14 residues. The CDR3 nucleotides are TGTGCCAGCAGCTTGGCGACGGGCCCAGATACGCAGTATTTT. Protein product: CASSLATGPDTQYF.

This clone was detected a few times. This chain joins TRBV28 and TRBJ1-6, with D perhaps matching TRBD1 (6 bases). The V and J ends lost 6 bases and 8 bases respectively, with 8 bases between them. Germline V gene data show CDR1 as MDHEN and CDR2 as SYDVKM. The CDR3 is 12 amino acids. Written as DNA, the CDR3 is TGTGCCAGCAGACAGGGTTATTCACCCCTCCACTTT. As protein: CASRQGYSPLHF.

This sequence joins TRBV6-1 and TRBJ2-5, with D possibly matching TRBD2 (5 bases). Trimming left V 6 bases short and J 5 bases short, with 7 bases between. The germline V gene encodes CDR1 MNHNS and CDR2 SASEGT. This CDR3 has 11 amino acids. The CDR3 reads CASRTMETQYF. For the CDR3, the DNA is TGTGCCAGCAGGACTATGGAGACCCAGTACTTC.

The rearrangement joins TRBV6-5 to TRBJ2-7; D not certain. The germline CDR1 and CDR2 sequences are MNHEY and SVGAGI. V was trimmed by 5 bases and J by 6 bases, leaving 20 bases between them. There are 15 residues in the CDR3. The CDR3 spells CASSRTPPSGSEQYF. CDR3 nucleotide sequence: TGTGCCAGCAGTCGGACCCCTCCGTCGGGTAGCGAGCAGTACTTC.

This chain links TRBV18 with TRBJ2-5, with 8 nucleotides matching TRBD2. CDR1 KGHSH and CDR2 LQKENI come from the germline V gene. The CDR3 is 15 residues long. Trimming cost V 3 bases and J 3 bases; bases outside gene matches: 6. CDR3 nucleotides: TGTGCCAGCTCACCCTTAGCGGGACCGAAAGAGACCCAGTACTTC. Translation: CASSPLAGPKETQYF.

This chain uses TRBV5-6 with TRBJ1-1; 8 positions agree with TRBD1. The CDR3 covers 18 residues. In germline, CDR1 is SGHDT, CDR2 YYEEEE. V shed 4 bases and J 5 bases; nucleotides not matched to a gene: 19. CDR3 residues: CASSPKRDRPGSGTEAFF. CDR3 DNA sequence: TGTGCCAGCAGCCCCAAACGGGACAGGCCAGGCTCCGGGACTGAAGCTTTCTTT.

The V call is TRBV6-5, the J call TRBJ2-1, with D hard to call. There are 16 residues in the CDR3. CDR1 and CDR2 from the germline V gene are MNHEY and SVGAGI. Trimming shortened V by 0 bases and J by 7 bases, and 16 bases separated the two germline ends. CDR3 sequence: CASSYSPLPAVNEQFF. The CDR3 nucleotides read TGTGCCAGCAGTTACTCGCCCCTCCCAGCCGTGAATGAGCAGTTCTTC.

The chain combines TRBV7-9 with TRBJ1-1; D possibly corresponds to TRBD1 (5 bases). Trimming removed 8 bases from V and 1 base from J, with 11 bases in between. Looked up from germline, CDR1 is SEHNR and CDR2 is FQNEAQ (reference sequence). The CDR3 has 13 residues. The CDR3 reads CASLQDANTEAFF. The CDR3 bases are TGTGCCAGCTTACAGGACGCGAACACTGAAGCTTTCTTT.

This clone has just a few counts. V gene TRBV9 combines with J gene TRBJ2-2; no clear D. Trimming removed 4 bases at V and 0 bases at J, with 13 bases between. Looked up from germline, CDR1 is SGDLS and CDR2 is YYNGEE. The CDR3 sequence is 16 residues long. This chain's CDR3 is CASSNARGSNTGELFF. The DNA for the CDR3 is TGTGCCAGCAGCAATGCAAGAGGTTCGAACACCGGGGAGCTGTTTTTT.

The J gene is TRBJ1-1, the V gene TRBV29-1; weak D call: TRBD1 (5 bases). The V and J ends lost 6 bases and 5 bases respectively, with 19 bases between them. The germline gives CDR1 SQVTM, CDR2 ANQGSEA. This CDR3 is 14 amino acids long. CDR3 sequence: CSVVNQGAWTEAFF. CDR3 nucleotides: TGCAGCGTAGTCAACCAGGGAGCCTGGACTGAAGCTTTCTTT.

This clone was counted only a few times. The CDR3 DNA follows: TGCAGTGCCTTCCAAGGAGAGACCCAGTACTTC. This sequence encodes CSAFQGETQYF. The chain joins TRBV20-1 to TRBJ2-5; D ambiguous. CDR3 length: 11 amino acids. The ends were cut back, 6 bases at V and 4 bases at J, with 9 bases in the middle. CDR1 is DFQATT, CDR2 SNEGSKA, per germline (reference sequence).

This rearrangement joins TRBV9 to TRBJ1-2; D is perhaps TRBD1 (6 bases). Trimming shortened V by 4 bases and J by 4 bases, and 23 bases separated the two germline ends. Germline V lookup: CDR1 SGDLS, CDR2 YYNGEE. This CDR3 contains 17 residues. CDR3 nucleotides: TGTGCCAGCAGCCCTTCTCGGGGGGCCGGGGAGATCTATGGCTACACCTTC. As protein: CASSPSRGAGEIYGYTF.

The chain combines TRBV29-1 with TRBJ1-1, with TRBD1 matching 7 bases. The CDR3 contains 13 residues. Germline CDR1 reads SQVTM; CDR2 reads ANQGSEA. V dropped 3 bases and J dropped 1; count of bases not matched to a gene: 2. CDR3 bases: TGCAGCGTTGATGGGACAGCGAACACTGAAGCTTTCTTT. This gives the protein CSVDGTANTEAFF. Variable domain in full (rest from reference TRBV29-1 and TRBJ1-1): SAVISQKPSRDICQRGTSLTIQCQVDSQVTMMFWYRQQPGQSLTLIATANQGSEATYESGFVIDKFPISRPNLTFSTLTVSNMSPEDSSIYLCSVDGTANTEAFFGQGTRLTVV.

CDR3 sequence: CASSPRFRVSYEQYF. The CDR3 bases are TGTGCCAGCAGCCCAAGGTTTAGGGTCTCCTACGAGCAGTACTTC. The J gene is TRBJ2-7, the V gene TRBV27; D not certain. The CDR3 is made up of 15 amino acids. Germline CDR1 reads MNHEY; CDR2 reads SMNVEV (reference sequence). V was pared by 6 bases and J by 0 bases, with 15 bases between.

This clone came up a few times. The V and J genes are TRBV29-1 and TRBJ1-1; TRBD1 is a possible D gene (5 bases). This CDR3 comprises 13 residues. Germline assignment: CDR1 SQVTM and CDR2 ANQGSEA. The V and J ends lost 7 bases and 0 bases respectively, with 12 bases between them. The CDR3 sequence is CSAARDLNTEAFF. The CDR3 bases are TGCAGCGCGGCCAGGGACCTGAACACTGAAGCTTTCTTT. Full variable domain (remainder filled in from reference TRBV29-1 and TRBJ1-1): SAVISQKPSRDICQRGTSLTIQCQVDSQVTMMFWYRQQPGQSLTLIATANQGSEATYESGFVIDKFPISRPNLTFSTLTVSNMSPEDSSIYLCSAARDLNTEAFFGQGTRLTVV.

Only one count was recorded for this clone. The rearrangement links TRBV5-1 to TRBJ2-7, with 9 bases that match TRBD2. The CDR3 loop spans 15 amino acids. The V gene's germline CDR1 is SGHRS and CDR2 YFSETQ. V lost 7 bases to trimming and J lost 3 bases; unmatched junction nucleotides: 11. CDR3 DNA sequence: TGCGCCAGCGACATAGGCGGGGGGGATTACTACGAGCAGTACTTC. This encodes CASDIGGGDYYEQYF. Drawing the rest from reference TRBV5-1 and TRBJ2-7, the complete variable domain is KAGVTQTPRYLIKTRGQQVTLSCSPISGHRSVSWYQQTPGQGLQFLFEYFSETQRNKGNFPGRFSGRQFSNSRSEMNVSTLELGDSALYLCASDIGGGDYYEQYFGPGTRLTVT.

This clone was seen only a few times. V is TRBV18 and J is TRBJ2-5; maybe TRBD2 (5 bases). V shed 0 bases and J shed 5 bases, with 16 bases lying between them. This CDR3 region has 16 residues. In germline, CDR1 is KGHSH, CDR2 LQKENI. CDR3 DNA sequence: TGTGCCAGCTCACCACCGACCGGAGGCCTGAGGGAGACCCAGTACTTC. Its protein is CASSPPTGGLRETQYF. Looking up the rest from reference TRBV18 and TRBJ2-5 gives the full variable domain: NAGVMQNPRHLVRRRGQEARLRCSPMKGHSHVYWYRQLPEEGLKFMVYLQKENIIDESGMPKERFSAEFPKEGPSILRIQQVVRGDSAAYFCASSPPTGGLRETQYFGPGTRLLVL.

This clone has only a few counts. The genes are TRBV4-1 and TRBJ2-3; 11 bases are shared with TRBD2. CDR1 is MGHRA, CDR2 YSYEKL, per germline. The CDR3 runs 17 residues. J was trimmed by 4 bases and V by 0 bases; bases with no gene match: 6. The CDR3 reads CASSQDTRLAGPDTQYF. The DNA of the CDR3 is TGCGCCAGCAGCCAAGATACGAGACTAGCGGGGCCAGATACGCAGTATTTT.

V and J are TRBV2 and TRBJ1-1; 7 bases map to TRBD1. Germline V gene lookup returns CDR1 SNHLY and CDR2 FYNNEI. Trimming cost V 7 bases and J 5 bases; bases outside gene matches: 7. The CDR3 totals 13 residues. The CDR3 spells CASTGQQDTEAFF. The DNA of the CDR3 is TGTGCCAGCACGGGACAGCAGGATACTGAAGCTTTCTTT.

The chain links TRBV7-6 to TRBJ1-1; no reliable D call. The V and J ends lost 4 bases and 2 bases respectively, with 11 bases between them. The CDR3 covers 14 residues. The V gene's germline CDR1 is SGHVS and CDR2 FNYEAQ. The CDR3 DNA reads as TGTGCCAGCAGCTCCCGGGTCCCTAACACTGAAGCTTTCTTT. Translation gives CASSSRVPNTEAFF.

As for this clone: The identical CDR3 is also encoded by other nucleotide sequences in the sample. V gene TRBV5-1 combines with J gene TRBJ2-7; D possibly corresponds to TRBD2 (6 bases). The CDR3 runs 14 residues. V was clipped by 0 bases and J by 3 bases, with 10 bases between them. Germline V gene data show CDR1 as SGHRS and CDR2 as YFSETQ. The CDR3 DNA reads TGCGCCAGCAGCTTGGTCGGGGGAGACTACGAGCAGTACTTC. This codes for CASSLVGGDYEQYF.

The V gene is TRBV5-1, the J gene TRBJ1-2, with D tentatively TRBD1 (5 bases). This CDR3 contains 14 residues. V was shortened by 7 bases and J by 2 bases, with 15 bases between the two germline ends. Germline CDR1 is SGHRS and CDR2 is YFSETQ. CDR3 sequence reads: CASGELAGNYGYTF. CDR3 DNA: TGCGCCAGCGGAGAATTGGCAGGGAACTATGGCTACACCTTC.

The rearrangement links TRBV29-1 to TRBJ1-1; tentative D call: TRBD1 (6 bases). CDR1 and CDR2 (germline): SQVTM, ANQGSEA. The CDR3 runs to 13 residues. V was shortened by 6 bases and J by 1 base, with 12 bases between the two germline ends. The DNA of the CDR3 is TGCAGCGTCGGGACAATGGGGAACACTGAAGCTTTCTTT. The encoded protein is CSVGTMGNTEAFF.

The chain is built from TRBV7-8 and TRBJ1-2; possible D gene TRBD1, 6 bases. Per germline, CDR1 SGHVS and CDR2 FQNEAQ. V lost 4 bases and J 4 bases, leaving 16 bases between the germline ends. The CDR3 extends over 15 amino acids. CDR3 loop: CASSSRDTWGYGYTF. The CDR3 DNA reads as TGTGCCAGCAGCTCTAGGGACACCTGGGGCTATGGCTACACCTTC.

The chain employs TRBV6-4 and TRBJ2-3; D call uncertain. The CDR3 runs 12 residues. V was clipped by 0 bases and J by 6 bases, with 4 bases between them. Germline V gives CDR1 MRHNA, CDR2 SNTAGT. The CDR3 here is CASSDSADTQYF. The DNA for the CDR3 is TGTGCCAGCAGTGACTCGGCCGATACGCAGTATTTT.

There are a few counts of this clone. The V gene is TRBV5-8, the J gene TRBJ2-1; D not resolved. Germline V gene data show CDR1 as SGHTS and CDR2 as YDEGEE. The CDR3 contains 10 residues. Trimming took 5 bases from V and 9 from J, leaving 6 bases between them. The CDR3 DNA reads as TGTGCCAGCAGGTCGGTTGAGCAGTTCTTC. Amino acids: CASRSVEQFF.

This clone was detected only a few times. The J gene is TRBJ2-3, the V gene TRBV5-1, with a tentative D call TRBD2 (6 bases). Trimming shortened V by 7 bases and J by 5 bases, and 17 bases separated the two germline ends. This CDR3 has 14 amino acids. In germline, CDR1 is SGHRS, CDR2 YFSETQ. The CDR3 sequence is CASAAEGHGDTQYF. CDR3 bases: TGCGCCAGCGCGGCGGAGGGCCATGGAGATACGCAGTATTTT.

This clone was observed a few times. CDR3 residues: CAWSELSGSGNTIYF. CDR3 nucleotide sequence: TGTGCCTGGAGTGAGTTGAGCGGTTCTGGAAACACCATATATTTT. The genes are TRBV30 and TRBJ1-3, with D unresolved. The CDR3 sequence is 15 residues long. V lost 1 base to trimming and J lost 1 base, with 11 bases between them. Germline V gene lookup returns CDR1 GTSNPN and CDR2 SVGIG (reference sequence).

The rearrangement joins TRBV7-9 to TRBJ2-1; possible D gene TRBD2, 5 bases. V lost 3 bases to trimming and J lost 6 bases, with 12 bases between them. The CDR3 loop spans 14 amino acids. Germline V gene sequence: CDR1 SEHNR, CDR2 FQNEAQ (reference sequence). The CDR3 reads CASSLAPSLNEQFF. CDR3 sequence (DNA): TGTGCCAGCAGCTTGGCCCCTAGCCTCAATGAGCAGTTCTTC. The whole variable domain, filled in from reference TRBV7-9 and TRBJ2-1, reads DTGVSQNPRHKITKRGQNVTFRCDPISEHNRLYWYRQTLGQGPEFLTYFQNEAQLEKSRLLSDRFSAERPKGSFSTLEIQRTEQGDSAMYLCASSLAPSLNEQFFGPGTRLTVL.

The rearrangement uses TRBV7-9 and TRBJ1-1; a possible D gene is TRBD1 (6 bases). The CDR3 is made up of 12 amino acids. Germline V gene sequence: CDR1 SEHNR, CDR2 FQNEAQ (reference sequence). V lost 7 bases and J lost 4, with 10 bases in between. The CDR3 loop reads CASTSGATEAFF. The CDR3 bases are TGTGCCAGCACCTCGGGGGCCACTGAAGCTTTCTTT.

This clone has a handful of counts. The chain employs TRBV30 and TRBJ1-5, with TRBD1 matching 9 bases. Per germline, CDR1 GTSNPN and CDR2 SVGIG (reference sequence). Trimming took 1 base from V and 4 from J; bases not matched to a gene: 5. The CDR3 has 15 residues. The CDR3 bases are TGTGCCTGGAGTGGCGGGACAGGGCTAAATCAGCCCCAGCATTTT. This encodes CAWSGGTGLNQPQHF.

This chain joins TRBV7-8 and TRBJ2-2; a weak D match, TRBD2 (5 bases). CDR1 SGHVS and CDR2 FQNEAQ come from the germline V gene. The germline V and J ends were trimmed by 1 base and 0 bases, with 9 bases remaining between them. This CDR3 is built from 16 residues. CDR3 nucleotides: TGTGCCAGCAGCTTAGGCTCGGGAACGAACACCGGGGAGCTGTTTTTT. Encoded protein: CASSLGSGTNTGELFF.